The 2 T cell receptor beta chains below come from one sample, sequenced in a study of OX40 agonist ivuxolimab in advanced cancers. Assay used: immunoSEQ multiplex PCR; TCRdb lists only in-frame clones, some missing. The repertoire consists of 75,000 to 100,000 clones, with about 80% occurring once and the leading ten covering about 5.5%. This material consisted of CD4+ or CD8+ T cells sorted from blood, taken in a trial of the OX40 agonist ivuxolimab. The source is an adult with an advanced solid tumor such as melanoma, head and neck, liver or kidney cancer.

The chain recombines TRBV7-2 with TRBJ1-1; no clear D gene. This CDR3 contains 16 residues. Trimming took off 4 bases at V and 7 bases at J, with 22 bases between the two ends. Germline V gene lookup returns CDR1 SGHTA and CDR2 FQGNSA. CDR3 sequence reads: CASSSVTSARPLEAFF. As DNA, the CDR3 is TGTGCCAGCAGCTCAGTTACATCAGCTCGACCCCTTGAAGCTTTCTTT. Based on the CDR3 plus reference TRBV7-2 and TRBJ1-1, the full variable domain is GAGVSQSPSNKVTEKGKDVELRCDPISGHTALYWYRQSLGQGLEFLIYFQGNSAPDKSGLPSDRFSAERTGGSVSTLTIQRTQQEDSAVYLCASSSVTSARPLEAFFGQGTRLTVV.

The chain combines TRBV5-1 with TRBJ2-5, with a tentative D call TRBD2 (6 bases). Per germline, CDR1 SGHRS and CDR2 YFSETQ. CDR3 length: 13 residues. The V end was cut by 4 bases, the J end by 3 bases, with 10 bases between. The CDR3 coding sequence is TGCGCCAGCAGCCGAGGACTAAAAGAGACCCAGTACTTC. This gives the protein CASSRGLKETQYF.